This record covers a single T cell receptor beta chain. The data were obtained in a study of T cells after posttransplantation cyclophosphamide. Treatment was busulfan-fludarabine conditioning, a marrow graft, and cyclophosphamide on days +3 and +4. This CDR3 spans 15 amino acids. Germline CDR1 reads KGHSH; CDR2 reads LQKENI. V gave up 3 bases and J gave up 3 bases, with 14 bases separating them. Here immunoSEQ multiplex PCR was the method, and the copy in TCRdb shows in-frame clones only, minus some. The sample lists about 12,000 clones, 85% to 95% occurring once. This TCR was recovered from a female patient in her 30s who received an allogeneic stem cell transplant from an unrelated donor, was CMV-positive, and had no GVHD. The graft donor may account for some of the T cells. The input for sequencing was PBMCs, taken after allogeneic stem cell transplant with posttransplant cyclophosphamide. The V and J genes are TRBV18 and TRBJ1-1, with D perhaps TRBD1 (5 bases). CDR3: CASSPPGFGHTEAFF. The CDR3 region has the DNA TGTGCCAGCTCACCGCCAGGGTTTGGTCACACTGAAGCTTTCTTT.